This T cell receptor beta chain was captured in a study of blood T cell repertoires in COVID-19. Study-wide context: Whether acute or convalescent, the COVID-19 samples came from the United States, Italy and Spain. PBMCs, B-cell-depleted T cells, or T cells provided the cDNA or gDNA that made up the material.

V was clipped by 5 bases and J by 3 bases; unmatched bases: 6. Germline V gives CDR1 SGHNT, CDR2 YENEEA. CDR3 length equals 14 residues. Authors' methods: Reference gene primer amplification in the assay estimated nucleated cell counts. Assay used: immunoSEQ multiplex PCR; TCRdb lists only in-frame clones, some missing. The DNA gave D and trimming, while V, J and clone size come from that table. Of just over 250,000 clones listed, over 70% were seen once; the top ten hold roughly 10%. In Seattle, patients joined the study during active infection and were tracked longitudinally. The chain is built from TRBV11-3 and TRBJ2-5; 7 bases fit TRBD1. The sequenced sample consisted of peripheral blood. The TCR was taken from a woman in her seventies with COVID-19, enrolled during active disease. In DNA, the CDR3 is TGTGCCAGCAGCCGCCGGGACAGCGAAGAGACCCAGTACTTC. Translated: CASSRRDSEETQYF.